The text below deals with one TCR beta chain. Antigen specificity is unknown. Per the germline V gene, CDR1 is KGHSH and CDR2 is LQKENI. This CDR3 contains 17 residues. Trimming left V 1 base short and J 2 bases short, with 14 bases between. The data derive from a study of CD8 T cells in ankylosing spondylitis. TCRdb reprocessed the 5' RACE reads via MiXCR and lists one record per CDR3 protein. This table has some 450,000 distinct CDR3 sequences, over 15% appearing once. Study-wide findings and caveats: Reports of some motif variants in reactive arthritis synovial fluid and blood predate this one. Reports say disease-linked clones showed up significantly more in matched ankylosing spondylitis synovial fluid. Several highly homologous variants made up a TCR beta motif that seemed to typify ankylosing spondylitis blood.

The chain recombines TRBV18 with TRBJ1-4; D is unresolved. This clonotype was sampled from a male donor with ankylosing spondylitis. The sequenced material came from blood, either unsorted or a sorted T cell fraction (not recorded which). The CDR3 DNA is TGTGCCAGCTCACCACGGAGTACAAGTAGGACTAATGAAAAACTGTTTTTT. Translation gives CASSPRSTSRTNEKLFF.